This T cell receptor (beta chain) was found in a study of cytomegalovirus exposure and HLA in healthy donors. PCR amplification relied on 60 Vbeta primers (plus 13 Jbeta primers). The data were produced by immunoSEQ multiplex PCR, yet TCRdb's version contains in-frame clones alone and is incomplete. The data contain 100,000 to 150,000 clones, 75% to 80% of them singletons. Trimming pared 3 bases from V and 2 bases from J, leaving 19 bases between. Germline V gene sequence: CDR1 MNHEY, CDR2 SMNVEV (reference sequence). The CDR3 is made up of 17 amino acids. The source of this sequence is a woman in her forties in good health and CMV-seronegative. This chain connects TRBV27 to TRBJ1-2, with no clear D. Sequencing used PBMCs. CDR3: CASSFSPLGRGNYGYTF. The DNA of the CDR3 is TGTGCCAGCAGTTTCTCACCCCTCGGACGGGGAAACTATGGCTACACCTTC.